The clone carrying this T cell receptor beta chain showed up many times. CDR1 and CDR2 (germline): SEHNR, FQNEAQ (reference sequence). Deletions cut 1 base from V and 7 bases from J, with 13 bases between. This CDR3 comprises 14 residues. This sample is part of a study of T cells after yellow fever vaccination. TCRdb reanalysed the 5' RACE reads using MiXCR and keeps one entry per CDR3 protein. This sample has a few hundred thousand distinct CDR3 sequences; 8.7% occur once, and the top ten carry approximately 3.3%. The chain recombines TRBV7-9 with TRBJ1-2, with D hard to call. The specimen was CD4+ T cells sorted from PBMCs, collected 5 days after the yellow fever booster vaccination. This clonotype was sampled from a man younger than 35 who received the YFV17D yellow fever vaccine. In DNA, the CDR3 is TGTGCCAGCAGCTTAGGGGTCCCTAGCGGTGGCTACACCTTC. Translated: CASSLGVPSGGYTF. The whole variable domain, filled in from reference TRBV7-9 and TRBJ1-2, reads DTGVSQNPRHKITKRGQNVTFRCDPISEHNRLYWYRQTLGQGPEFLTYFQNEAQLEKSRLLSDRFSAERPKGSFSTLEIQRTEQGDSAMYLCASSLGVPSGGYTFGSGTRLTVV.